This is a list of T cell receptor beta chains from one sample in a study of blood T cell repertoires in COVID-19. Libraries were prepared by immunoSEQ multiplex PCR; TCRdb keeps only in-frame clonotypes and omits some of them. Here the sample spans approximately 390,000 clones, about 87% being singletons. Sequenced material: peripheral blood. These receptors came from a woman aged 60-75 years with COVID-19, enrolled during active disease. CDR3s include the opening cysteine and the closing phenylalanine or tryptophan.

j_gene | v_gene | CDR3aa
TRBJ2-3 | TRBV27 | CASSLAGGTDTQYF
TRBJ2-6 | TRBV15 | CATSRAPRTGESSGANVLTF
TRBJ1-5 | TRBV30 | CAWSEGGGNQPQHF
TRBJ2-7 | TRBV5-1 | CASSPRDTIYEQYF
TRBJ2-1 | TRBV6-1 | CASSEVVPTLRGRSNEQFF
TRBJ1-4 | TRBV19 | CASSTGQGNEKLFF
TRBJ2-3 | TRBV7-3 | CASSHWTSGGSTDTQYF
TRBJ1-3 | TRBV27 | CASSSSGASGNTIYF
TRBJ1-4 | TRBV7-2 | CASSLIPGTEGGKLFF
TRBJ2-1 | TRBV7-9 | CASSAPGGRGDEQFF
TRBJ1-3 | TRBV5-6 | CASSLYSGGRNTIYF
TRBJ2-3 | TRBV30 | CAWLAATLQYF
TRBJ2-3 | TRBV7-3 | CASSLSPTDTQYF
TRBJ1-4 | TRBV27 | CASSSTGGFYGKLFF
TRBJ1-3 | TRBV3-1/TRBV3-2 | CASSQWGRGSGNTIYF
TRBJ1-2 | TRBV7-3 | CASSIGQGYGYTF
TRBJ1-2 | TRBV2 | CASSAGTGVNGYTF
TRBJ2-1 | TRBV24-1 | CATSLTGDHNEQFF
TRBJ1-2 | TRBV28 | CASSSSNYGYTF